Sequencing of this TCR beta chain was carried out in a study of blood T cell repertoires in COVID-19. Profiling relied on immunoSEQ multiplex PCR, and the TCRdb table lists in-frame clones only, not all of them. Here the sample spans fewer than 200,000 clones, approximately 88% being singletons. The V gene's germline CDR1 is LNHDA and CDR2 SQIVND (reference sequence). V dropped 4 bases and J dropped 3 bases, with 16 bases sitting between them. The CDR3 spans 15 residues. Sequencing was performed on PBMCs or T cells enriched from blood (not recorded which). The receptor was isolated from a woman younger than 30 who had recovered from COVID-19. The chain has TRBV19 and TRBJ2-7; D perhaps matches TRBD1 (6 bases). CDR3 loop: CASSTTAQGGYEQYF. DNA for the CDR3: TGTGCCAGTAGTACGACAGCACAGGGCGGCTACGAGCAGTACTTC. Drawing the rest from reference TRBV19 and TRBJ2-7, the complete variable domain is DGGITQSPKYLFRKEGQNVTLSCEQNLNHDAMYWYRQDPGQGLRLIYYSQIVNDFQKGDIAEGYSVSREKKESFPLTVTSAQKNPTAFYLCASSTTAQGGYEQYFGPGTRLTVT.